The 2 T cell receptor beta chains listed next were all sequenced from one sample in a study of Graves' ophthalmopathy and Graves' hyperthyroidism. Researchers took RNA transcripts and amplified TCR beta CDR3 regions from them. The workflow started with a first-round RT-PCR run with HTBI primers and then moved on to a second-round multiplex PCR. TCRdb analysed the multiplex PCR reads with MiXCR anew, one entry per CDR3 protein. Among 600,000 to 650,000 distinct CDR3 sequences listed, approximately 22% were seen once. The sequencing input was peripheral blood. Source of these receptors: a woman younger than 35 with stable Graves' hyperthyroidism. Some clones in this sample may be carry-over from other donors' samples.

This chain uses TRBV11-3 with TRBJ1-1; no clear D. This CDR3 is built from 14 residues. Germline V CDR1 and CDR2: SGHNT, YENEEA. Trimming stripped 5 bases from V and 0 bases from J, with 10 bases between. The DNA for the CDR3 is TGTGCCAGCAGCCACGACGGCCTGAACACTGAAGCTTTCTTT. Translated, it gives CASSHDGLNTEAFF.

This clonotype was detected a few times. V usage is TRBV28 and J usage is TRBJ2-7, with D possibly matching TRBD2 (5 bases). Germline-derived CDR1 and CDR2 are MDHEN and SYDVKM. The CDR3 consists of 13 residues. V was clipped by 3 bases and J by 6 bases, with 12 bases between them. CDR3 bases: TGTGCCAGCAGTTTCGGACTCCACCGCGAGCAGTACTTC. Translation gives CASSFGLHREQYF.